This T cell receptor beta chain was sequenced during a study of OX40 agonist ivuxolimab in advanced cancers. For the study at large: Partial responses were seen in three patients, one with hepatocellular carcinoma and two with cutaneous melanoma.

Notes on the study in general: By week 6 at 0.1 to 3.0 mg/kg, blood CD4+ and CD8+ T cells had expanded clonally.

Germline CDR1 reads KGHSH; CDR2 reads LQKENI. The CDR3 has 18 amino acids. Trimming stripped 0 bases from V and 5 bases from J, with 19 bases between. TCRdb keeps only in-frame clones here, not all; method: immunoSEQ multiplex PCR. Of approximately 62,000 clones detected, approximately 85% appear once; the ten largest clones hold about 5.5%. As for this clone: The antigen is undetermined.

The sequence derives from an adult with an advanced solid tumor such as melanoma, head and neck, liver or kidney cancer. Specimen: CD4+ or CD8+ T cells sorted from blood, collected in a trial of the OX40 agonist ivuxolimab. The gene calls are TRBV18 and TRBJ2-2; possibly TRBD1 for D (5 bases). In nucleotides, the CDR3 is TGTGCCAGCTCACCACCGGGAAGGGGCTCTACTCTTACCGGGGAGCTGTTTTTT. It translates to CASSPPGRGSTLTGELFF.